The clone carrying this TCR beta chain was seen at least ten times. This sample is drawn from a study of Graves' ophthalmopathy and Graves' hyperthyroidism. Investigators amplified TCR beta CDR3 regions from RNA transcripts. The authors performed first-round RT-PCR with HTBI primers and then a second-round multiplex PCR. TCRdb ran MiXCR on the multiplex PCR reads and lists one entry per CDR3 protein. The sample carries 300,000 to 400,000 distinct CDR3 sequences, roughly a sixth recorded once. CDR3 length: 13 residues. Germline-derived CDR1 and CDR2 are MNHNS and SASEGT. Trimming removed 6 bases at V and 3 bases at J, with 6 bases between.

The sequenced sample consisted of peripheral blood. The origin of this receptor is an adult man with Graves' ophthalmopathy. V gene TRBV6-1 combines with J gene TRBJ1-6, with unresolved D. The CDR3 spells CASRRHYNSPLHF. Written as DNA, the CDR3 is TGTGCCAGCAGACGTCACTATAATTCACCCCTCCACTTT.